A selection of T cell receptor beta chains follows, all from one sample in a study of CD8+CD57+ T cells in acquired aplastic anemia. TCRdb re-called the reads with MiXCR, one entry per CDR3 protein. The sample carries around 170,000 distinct CDR3 sequences, under 75% recorded once. Sequencing was carried out using sorted CD4+, CD8+, or CD8+CD57+ T cells (not recorded which) from PBMCs. These receptors all stem from a human donor in good health. CDR3s leave out the opening cysteine and the closing phenylalanine or tryptophan. D genes are given only for firm matches. Size tells how often a clone was seen (once, few, many) or the class of an expanded clone, and some rows leave it out.

clone size	V gene	D gene	J gene	CDR3 protein
.	TRBV11-2	TRBD1	TRBJ2-7	ASTLQGDEQY
few	TRBV25-1	TRBD1	TRBJ1-2	ASSGGQQNYGYT
few	TRBV10-3	TRBD1	TRBJ1-2	ATIAKGTGDNYGYT
many	TRBV30	TRBD1	TRBJ1-6	AWSVKQGNSPLH
few	TRBV29-1	.	TRBJ1-3	SVRFSGNTIY
.	TRBV6-1	.	TRBJ2-7	ASSEEFGTQY
once	TRBV20-1	.	TRBJ2-7	SARGQITVYEQY
.	TRBV2	TRBD1	TRBJ2-1	ASSDRGYDEQF
.	TRBV7-6	.	TRBJ2-5	ASSLDRDPRLTQY
.	TRBV29-1	.	TRBJ2-7	SVEDLGQAPYEQY
.	TRBV9	TRBD2	TRBJ2-7	ASSGGTSGSYEQY
many	TRBV2	.	TRBJ2-7	ASSLYEQY
.	TRBV10-3	.	TRBJ1-1	AIRDNMNTEAF
.	TRBV20-1	.	TRBJ1-1	SARTGDLGTEAF
few	TRBV11-1	.	TRBJ2-1	AGSLASWEASYNEQF
.	TRBV2	TRBD1	TRBJ1-5	ASREGGQGAFQPQH
once	TRBV9	.	TRBJ1-1	ASSDSWNTEAF
.	TRBV24-1	TRBD1	TRBJ2-7	ATSEGQDSWNEQY
.	TRBV19	.	TRBJ1-6	ASSIDPRGNSPLH
.	TRBV20-1	.	TRBJ1-1	SAPVQGNTEAF
.	TRBV5-1	TRBD2	TRBJ2-7	ASSLATGGSSYEQY
many	TRBV7-9	TRBD2	TRBJ2-3	ASSSRTSGRYTDTQY
many	TRBV19	TRBD2	TRBJ2-1	ASSIARTGTSADNEQF
.	TRBV7-2	.	TRBJ1-1	ASSSIYRDAEAF
.	TRBV2	.	TRBJ1-2	ASYQTYFGYT
few	TRBV4-2	TRBD2	TRBJ2-3	ASSHDNQRGLAGGTDTQY
.	TRBV11-2	.	TRBJ1-6	ASSLAGAGVNSPLH
once	TRBV7-9	.	TRBJ2-3	ASSLTGHGSTDTQY
.	TRBV7-9	.	TRBJ2-7	ASSSHQGARSYEQY
.	TRBV10-3	.	TRBJ2-7	AISESQDNSYEQY
once	TRBV12-3/TRBV12-4	.	TRBJ2-7	ASSLMNEQY
.	TRBV11-1	.	TRBJ1-4	ASSSSGGTEKLF
.	TRBV19	.	TRBJ1-2	ASSIDRTSGGYT
.	TRBV4-2	TRBD1	TRBJ1-4	ASSQGAGQRNEKLF
.	TRBV24-1	TRBD1	TRBJ2-1	ATSGTPGQGVNEQF